The source of this T cell receptor beta chain is a study of shared clonotypes between healthy human individuals. Trimming shortened V by 6 bases and J by 4 bases, and 10 bases separated the two germline ends. The germline V gene has CDR1 MNHNY and CDR2 SVGAGI (reference sequence). This CDR3 has 13 amino acids. Repertoires were generated with immunoSEQ multiplex PCR, while TCRdb's copy carries only in-frame clones and drops some. The data show hundreds of thousands of clones, with roughly 73% seen just once and around 1.8% held by the top ten. The V call is TRBV6-6, the J call TRBJ1-5, with unresolved D. The source of this sequence is a woman aged 25 to 39 in good health. The sample taken for sequencing was memory CD4+ T cells sorted from blood. Specified subset: CD45RA-negative fraction. For the CDR3, the DNA is TGTGCCAGCAGACAACAGCGGAATCAGCCCCAGCATTTT. Encoded protein: CASRQQRNQPQHF.